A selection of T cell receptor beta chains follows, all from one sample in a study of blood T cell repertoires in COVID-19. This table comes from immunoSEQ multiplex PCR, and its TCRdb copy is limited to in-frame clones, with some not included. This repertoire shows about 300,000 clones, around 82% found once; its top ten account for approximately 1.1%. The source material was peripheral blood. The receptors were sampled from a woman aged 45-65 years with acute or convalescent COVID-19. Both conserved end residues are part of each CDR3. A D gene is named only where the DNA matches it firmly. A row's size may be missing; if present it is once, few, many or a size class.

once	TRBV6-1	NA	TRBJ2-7	CASSDGIPEQYF	TGTGCCAGCAGCGACGGGATCCCCGAGCAGTACTTC
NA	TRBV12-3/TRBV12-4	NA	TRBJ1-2	CASSTQGDGYTF	TGTGCCAGCAGTACACAGGGAGATGGCTACACCTTC
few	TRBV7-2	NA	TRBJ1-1	CASSPRGGRTEAFF	TGTGCCAGCAGCCCCAGGGGCGGGAGGACTGAAGCTTTCTTT
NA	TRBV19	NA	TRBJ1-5	CASARGVFYSNQPQHF	TGTGCCAGTGCTCGAGGAGTTTTTTATAGCAATCAGCCCCAGCATTTT
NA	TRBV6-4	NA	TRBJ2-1	CASSDICPRLAHLYDNEQFF	TGTGCCAGCAGTGACATATGCCCTAGGCTAGCGCATCTATACGACAATGAGCAGTTCTTC
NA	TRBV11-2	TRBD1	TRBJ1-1	CASSLVGPTGGMNTEAFF	TGTGCCAGCAGCTTAGTGGGGCCGACAGGGGGCATGAACACTGAAGCTTTCTTT
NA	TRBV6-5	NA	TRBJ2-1	CASSYSTGYNEQFF	TGTGCCAGCAGTTACTCGACCGGGTACAATGAGCAGTTCTTC
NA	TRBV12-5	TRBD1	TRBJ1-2	CASGLGNAGQGVYGYTF	TGTGCTAGTGGTTTGGGCAACGCGGGACAGGGCGTCTATGGCTACACCTTC
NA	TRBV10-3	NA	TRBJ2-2	CALSGPITGELFF	TGTGCCCTAAGCGGTCCTATCACCGGGGAGCTGTTTTTT
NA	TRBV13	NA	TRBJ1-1	CASSSRTIGGTEAFF	TGTGCCAGCAGCTCTCGGACAATCGGGGGGACTGAAGCTTTCTTT
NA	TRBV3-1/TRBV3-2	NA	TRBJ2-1	CASSLTESYNEQFF	TGTGCCAGCAGCCTGACAGAGTCCTACAATGAGCAGTTCTTC
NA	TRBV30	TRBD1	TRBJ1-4	CAWSVHRGGEKLFF	TGTGCCTGGAGTGTACACAGGGGTGGGGAAAAACTGTTTTTT
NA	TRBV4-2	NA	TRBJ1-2	CASSQAESNYGYTF	TGTGCCAGCAGCCAAGCGGAGTCAAACTATGGCTACACCTTC
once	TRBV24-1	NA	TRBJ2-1	CATTEGSSSYNEQFF	TGTGCCACCACCGAGGGCTCGAGCTCCTACAATGAGCAGTTCTTC
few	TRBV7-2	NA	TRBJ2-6	CASQDSGANVLTF	TGTGCCAGCCAGGACTCTGGGGCCAACGTCCTGACTTTC
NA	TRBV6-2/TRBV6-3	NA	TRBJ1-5	CASSFNLGGNQPQHF	TGTGCCAGCAGTTTCAACTTGGGCGGCAATCAGCCCCAGCATTTT
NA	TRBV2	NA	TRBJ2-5	CASRTGGGGETQYF	TGTGCCAGCAGGACCGGTGGAGGCGGAGAGACCCAGTACTTC
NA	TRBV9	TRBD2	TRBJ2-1	CASSVEGLAVYNEQFF	TGTGCCAGCAGCGTAGAGGGACTAGCGGTTTACAATGAGCAGTTCTTC
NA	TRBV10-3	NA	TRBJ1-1	CAISERTQPNTEAFF	TGTGCCATCAGTGAAAGGACTCAACCAAACACTGAAGCTTTCTTT
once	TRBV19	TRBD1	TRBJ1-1	CASGAGQGRTEAFF	TGTGCCAGTGGAGCGGGACAGGGACGGACTGAAGCTTTCTTT
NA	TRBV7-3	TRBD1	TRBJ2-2	CASSGTVDTGELFF	TGTGCCAGCAGCGGGACAGTGGACACCGGGGAGCTGTTTTTT
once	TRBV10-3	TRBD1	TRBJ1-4	CAISEKQGAGANEKLFF	TGTGCCATCAGTGAGAAACAGGGGGCAGGGGCTAATGAAAAACTGTTTTTT
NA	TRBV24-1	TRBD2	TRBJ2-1	CATSDWVAGAYNEQFF	TGTGCCACCAGTGATTGGGTAGCGGGGGCCTACAATGAGCAGTTCTTC
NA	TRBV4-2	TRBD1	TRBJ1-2	CASSQGGQGSSYGYTF	TGTGCCAGCAGCCAAGGTGGACAGGGGAGCAGCTATGGCTACACCTTC
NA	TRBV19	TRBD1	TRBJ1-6	CASSLDGTGQNSPLHF	TGTGCCAGTAGCCTAGATGGGACAGGGCAAAATTCACCCCTCCACTTT
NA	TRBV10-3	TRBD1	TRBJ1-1	CAISGIGRGQTNTEAFF	TGTGCCATCAGTGGAATTGGACGGGGACAGACGAACACTGAAGCTTTCTTT
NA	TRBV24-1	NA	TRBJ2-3	CATSDSPGGPDTQYF	TGTGCCACCAGTGATTCCCCCGGGGGACCAGATACGCAGTATTTT
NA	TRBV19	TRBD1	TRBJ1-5	CASSILSTGGQPQHF	TGTGCCAGTAGTATACTTTCGACAGGGGGTCAGCCCCAGCATTTT
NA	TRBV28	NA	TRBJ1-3	CASSLTRDSGNTIYF	TGTGCCAGCAGTCTTACCAGGGATTCTGGAAACACCATATATTTT
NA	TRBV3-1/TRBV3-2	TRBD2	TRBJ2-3	CASTFGGTDTQYF	TGTGCCAGTACCTTCGGGGGGACAGATACGCAGTATTTT
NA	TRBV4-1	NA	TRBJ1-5	CASSQVALQPQHF	TGCGCCAGCAGCCAAGTGGCCCTTCAGCCCCAGCATTTT
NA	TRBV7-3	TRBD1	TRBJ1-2	CASSPDTTGGYGYTF	TGTGCCAGCAGCCCCGACACGACAGGGGGCTATGGCTACACCTTC
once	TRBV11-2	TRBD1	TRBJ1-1	CASSFIPGTGLEAFF	TGTGCCAGCAGCTTTATTCCCGGGACAGGCCTAGAAGCTTTCTTT